This T cell receptor beta chain was observed in a study of regulatory T cells in long-lasting Graves disease. This CDR3 is 15 amino acids long. The V end lost 5 bases, the J end lost 0 bases, and 13 bases lay between the germline ends. Germline loops: CDR1 MNHNS, CDR2 SASEGT. According to the study, TCR beta libraries were built with iRepertoire HTBI primers and CDR3-region Arm-PCR. TCRdb re-analysed the multiplex PCR reads in MiXCR, keeping a single row per CDR3 protein. Among around 500,000 distinct CDR3 sequences, more than 10% were seen once, and the ten largest hold about 8.3%. Whole-study findings and limits: Accuracy was possibly reduced by small sample size. Persistent disease exhibited a predilection for TRBV28, TRBJ1-2 and TRBJ2-5.

The time point here: newly diagnosed GD, antithyroid drugs for less than 3 months. With RNA extracted from PBMCs as input, the TCR library was made. This clonotype was observed at least ten times. Its antigen remains unidentified. This same sample was also part of a study on T cells in Graves' hyperthyroidism and ophthalmopathy. That work adds: Diagnostic assessment was based on clinical symptoms, serum thyroxine and TRAb, thyroid ultrasound and orbital computed tomography.

The sequencing here drew on peripheral blood mononuclear cells (PBMCs), taken at new diagnosis, from a patient treated with antithyroid drugs. The genes are TRBV6-1 and TRBJ1-1; the D gene is possibly TRBD1 (5 bases). This TCR derives from a woman in her thirties with Graves disease. The CDR3 coding sequence is TGTGCCAGCAGTCCCTCCGGGACCGTGAACACTGAAGCTTTCTTT. Protein: CASSPSGTVNTEAFF.